This T cell receptor beta chain was captured in a study of chemoradiotherapy in HPV16-positive cancers. Study at large: Candidate HPV-specific T-cell clones and common TCR motifs came from functional assays in two HPV16-positive patients.

Germline CDR1 reads GTSNPN; CDR2 reads SVGIG (reference sequence). CDR3 size: 14 residues. V was pared by 2 bases and J by 0 bases, with 3 bases of the junction left unmatched. Libraries were prepared by immunoSEQ multiplex PCR; TCRdb keeps only in-frame clonotypes and omits some of them. In the table there are some 2,100 clones, approximately 61% of which are singletons. This chain joins TRBV30 and TRBJ1-1, with 7 bases matching TRBD1. Sequences were derived from tumor tissue, sampled from a patient who underwent chemoradiotherapy. This TCR was sampled from a human donor with HPV-associated anogenital cancer. The CDR3 DNA reads TGTGCCTGGAGTAAGGGACAGATGAACACTGAAGCTTTCTTT. The encoded protein is CAWSKGQMNTEAFF.